The TCR beta chain described here comes from a study of control samples from healthy donors and cancer patients. Profiled with immunoSEQ multiplex PCR; TCRdb holds only in-frame clones, not every one. The sample lists 190,000 or so clones; over 85% were seen once. This clone was found once. The germline gives CDR1 KGHDR, CDR2 SFDVKD. V shed 4 bases and J shed 3 bases, with 15 bases lying between them. The CDR3 spans 15 residues. The chain couples TRBV24-1 to TRBJ2-7; no firm D call. The receptor was derived from a man aged 18 to 30 in good health. What was sequenced was blood. The CDR3 DNA reads as TGTGCCACCAGTGACGCCCGACGCGGTAACTACGAGCAGTACTTC. Amino acids: CATSDARRGNYEQYF.